This TCR beta chain stems from a study of read filtering for tumor transcriptome and immune sequencing. Study-wide context: About 8 patients were R-ISS I, approximately 15 were R-ISS II, about seven were R-ISS III. Transcriptome libraries were built from DNase-treated RNA. Notes on the study in general: Correlation between methods rose after single-read clonotypes were removed.

This clonotype has ten or more counts. Its specificity is unknown. From approximately 430 ng of RNA, a library with molecular barcoded alpha/delta and beta/gamma adaptors was made. TCRdb re-called the reads with MiXCR, one entry per CDR3 protein. The repertoire consists of under 150,000 distinct CDR3 sequences, with under 15% occurring once and the leading ten covering just under 8.5%. This CDR3 comprises 11 residues. Germline CDR1 is SQVTM and CDR2 is ANQGSEA. V dropped 4 bases and J dropped 4 bases, with 8 bases sitting between them. The rearrangement uses TRBV29-1 and TRBJ2-7; weak D call: TRBD2 (5 bases). The sample was a population of CD138-negative cells sorted from bone marrow. This sequence was found in a donor at least 40 years old with multiple myeloma. CDR3 region: CSVGGSYEQYF. The CDR3 DNA sequence: TGCAGCGTTGGTGGGAGTTACGAGCAGTACTTC.